One sample yielded the 15 T cell receptor beta chains listed below, sequenced in a study of post-analysis software for immune sequencing data. TCR beta cDNA libraries had unique molecular identifiers. TCRdb redid the calling of the PCR reads with MiXCR, one entry per CDR3 protein. The sample lists about 770,000 distinct CDR3 sequences; approximately 44% were seen once. The antigens of these receptors remain unknown. General study points: Patients used several TRBV segments, including TRBV5-6, TRBV5-1 and TRBV20-1, more often than controls.

Sequenced sample: blood. Source of these receptors: a girl between 5 and 17 years old with multiple sclerosis.

This clonotype has just a few counts. CDR3 nucleotide sequence: TGCGCCAGCAGCTTTGACAGGGCCACCTACGAGCAGTACTTC. Translated, it gives CASSFDRATYEQYF. The genes are TRBV5-1 and TRBJ2-7; TRBD1 matches at 7 bases. Germline V gene sequence: CDR1 SGHRS, CDR2 YFSETQ. This CDR3 comprises 14 residues. With V trimmed by 2 bases and J by 2 bases, 4 bases remained unmatched. Together with reference TRBV5-1 and TRBJ2-7, the CDR3 gives the full variable domain: KAGVTQTPRYLIKTRGQQVTLSCSPISGHRSVSWYQQTPGQGLQFLFEYFSETQRNKGNFPGRFSGRQFSNSRSEMNVSTLELGDSALYLCASSFDRATYEQYFGPGTRLTVT.

This clonotype was seen more than once but under ten times. The rearrangement links TRBV7-9 to TRBJ2-7, with 11 bases that match TRBD1. Losses at the gene ends were 5 bases for V and 6 bases for J; bases not matched to a gene: 9. Germline loops: CDR1 SEHNR, CDR2 FQNEAQ (reference sequence). The CDR3 covers 15 residues. CDR3 DNA: TGTGCCAGCAGCCACCGGGACAGGGGGTCCATCGAGCAGTACTTC. Translation gives CASSHRDRGSIEQYF.

V and J are TRBV4-2 and TRBJ2-5; weak D call: TRBD2 (5 bases). The DNA end is a closer match to TRBJ2-7, so the J assignment may be wrong. CDR3 size: 15 residues. The germline CDR1 and CDR2 sequences are LGHNA and YNFKEQ. CDR3 sequence: CASSQGDYKIYEQYF. The CDR3 region has the DNA TGTGCCAGCAGCCAAGGCGACTACAAAATCTACGAGCAGTACTTC.

This chain links TRBV30 with TRBJ2-7, with 15 bases identical to TRBD2. With 3 bases clipped from V and 7 bases from J, the junction kept 10 bases outside the gene matches. The CDR3 spans 16 residues. Germline values: CDR1 GTSNPN, CDR2 SVGIG (reference sequence). The CDR3 spells CAWSRTSGRAGLEQYF. The CDR3 region has the DNA TGTGCCTGGAGCCGGACTAGCGGGAGGGCCGGCTTGGAGCAGTACTTC.

The CDR3 loop is CASSSRGGPTYEQYF. In DNA, the CDR3 is TGTGCCAGCAGTTCTCGTGGGGGGCCCACCTACGAGCAGTACTTC. The V gene is TRBV6-5, the J gene TRBJ2-7; D is possibly TRBD1 or TRBD2 (6 bases each). In germline, CDR1 is MNHEY, CDR2 SVGAGI. Trimming took off 4 bases at V and 2 bases at J, with 15 bases between the two ends. The CDR3 contains 15 residues.

This chain links TRBV12-3 or TRBV12-4 with TRBJ2-2; 9 bases line up with TRBD2. This CDR3 is built from 16 residues. The trim removed 2 bases at V and 6 bases at J, leaving 7 bases unmatched. Here the CDR3 DNA reads TGTGCCAGCAGTTTATATAGCGGGAGTTTATCCGGGGAGCTGTTTTTT. Translating it yields CASSLYSGSLSGELFF.

J is TRBJ2-1 and V is TRBV4-3, with TRBD1 matching 12 bases. The J call is in doubt because the DNA end fits TRBJ2-7 better. This CDR3 has 15 amino acids. The V gene's germline CDR1 is LGHNA and CDR2 YSLEER. CDR3 DNA: TGCGCCAGCAGCCGTCGTGGGACAGGGGGCGGCGAGCAGTACTTC. Translated: CASSRRGTGGGEQYF.

The V call is TRBV6-1, the J call TRBJ2-7, with D perhaps given as TRBD1 or TRBD2 (5 bases each). Germline V gives CDR1 MNHNS, CDR2 SASEGT. CDR3 length: 15 amino acids. V gave up 4 bases and J gave up 4 bases, with 17 bases separating them. The CDR3 coding sequence is TGTGCCAGCAGTGGCTGGGACCAGGGTCTTTACGAGCAGTACTTC. Translation gives CASSGWDQGLYEQYF.

DNA of the CDR3: TGCGCCAGCAGCCAAGATCCCGGGTCTGGGTCCTACGAGCAGTACTTC. Translating gives CASSQDPGSGSYEQYF. V is TRBV4-1 and J is TRBJ2-7; D is undetermined. The length of the CDR3 is 16 residues. Germline V gives CDR1 MGHRA, CDR2 YSYEKL. Trimming took 0 bases from V and 1 from J, leaving 13 bases between them.

This clonotype came up a few times. DNA of the CDR3: TGCAGTGCCCCTACTAGAGCCGCTTCCTACGAGCAGTACTTC. It codes for CSAPTRAASYEQYF. The V and J genes are TRBV20-1 and TRBJ2-7; weak D call: TRBD2 (5 bases). CDR1 and CDR2 (germline): DFQATT, SNEGSKA (reference sequence). Trimming took off 6 bases at V and 1 base at J, with 16 bases between the two ends. The CDR3 has 14 amino acids.

For the CDR3, the DNA is TGCAGCACCCCCGGGACTAGCGCTGGAGGTGAGCAGTTCTTC. Protein sequence: CSTPGTSAGGEQFF. The V call is TRBV29-1, the J call TRBJ2-1; 10 bases map to TRBD2. The germline CDR1 and CDR2 sequences are SQVTM and ANQGSEA. Trimming took 8 bases from V and 9 from J; bases not matched to a gene: 13. CDR3 length: 14 residues.

The gene calls are TRBV10-3 and TRBJ2-1; D is undetermined. Germline V CDR1 and CDR2: ENHRY, SYGVKD. V was clipped by 5 bases and J by 8 bases, with 13 bases between them. The CDR3 loop spans 13 amino acids. The CDR3 bases are TGTGCCATCAGTTCTAACCTAGGGTATGAGCAGTTCTTC. Its translation: CAISSNLGYEQFF.

This clonotype was seen a handful of times. J is TRBJ1-2 and V is TRBV29-1; TRBD1 aligns across 8 bases. Losses at the gene ends were 3 bases for V and 3 bases for J; bases not matched to a gene: 3. The germline CDR1 and CDR2 sequences are SQVTM and ANQGSEA. The CDR3 spans 13 residues. The DNA of the CDR3 is TGCAGCGTTGAGACAGGGGACTACTATGGCTACACCTTC. Amino acids: CSVETGDYYGYTF.

Turning to this clonotype: A much bigger clone sits one base away, suggesting this may be a read error. The CDR3 region is CRASSRTDEQFF. CDR3 nucleotides: TGCAGGGCCTCATCCAGGACGGATGAGCAGTTCTTC. The chain recombines TRBV20-1 with TRBJ2-1; D uncertain. Per the germline V gene, CDR1 is DFQATT and CDR2 is SNEGSKA (reference sequence). This CDR3 is built from 12 residues.

This clonotype was recorded a few times. The chain carries TRBV5-1 and TRBJ2-1; 11 bases map to TRBD1. The CDR3 has 18 amino acids. Germline CDR1 reads SGHRS; CDR2 reads YFSETQ. With 2 bases clipped from V and 3 bases from J, the junction kept 10 bases outside the gene matches. The CDR3 here is CASSFPIEGTGGYNEQFF. In DNA, the CDR3 is TGCGCCAGCAGCTTCCCCATCGAGGGGACAGGGGGCTACAATGAGCAGTTCTTC.